This is a list of T cell receptor beta chains from one sample in a study of blood T cell repertoires in COVID-19. The protocol was immunoSEQ multiplex PCR, while the TCRdb copy is restricted to in-frame clones and leaves out a portion. The data hold roughly 100,000 clones, with roughly 92% observed a single time. The specimen sequenced was peripheral blood. The receptors shown here come from a woman between 50 and 59 years old with COVID-19, enrolled during active disease. The CDR3 runs from the conserved cysteine through the conserved F or W. A D gene is named only where the DNA matches it firmly. A row's size may be missing; if present it is once, few, many or a size class.

>TRBJ1-5|TRBV7-6|once|NA
TGTGCCAGCAGCTTCATAGATCAGCCCCAGCATTTT
CASSFIDQPQHF
>TRBJ1-4|TRBV5-6|NA|NA
TGTGCCAGCAGCCCTCAGGGTTCAACTAATGAAAAACTGTTTTTT
CASSPQGSTNEKLFF
>TRBJ2-4|TRBV6-5|NA|NA
TGTGCCAGCAGTTACTCGGGCCAAGCCAAAAACATTCAGTACTTC
CASSYSGQAKNIQYF
>TRBJ2-3|TRBV11-2|NA|TRBD2
TGTGCCAGCAGCTTCCTCCCTCAAGCGGGGGGGAGCACAGATACGCAGTATTTT
CASSFLPQAGGSTDTQYF
>TRBJ2-1|TRBV6-6|NA|TRBD2
TGTGCCAGCAGGGGGACTAGCCTTACCTCCTACAATGAGCAGTTCTTC
CASRGTSLTSYNEQFF
>TRBJ1-2|TRBV3-1/TRBV3-2|NA|NA
TGTGCCAGCAGCCAAGCAGGGAACTATGGCTACACCTTC
CASSQAGNYGYTF
>TRBJ1-1|TRBV5-1|NA|TRBD1
TGCGCCAGCAGCGCAACTTGGGGACAGGGGGCCACTGAAGCTTTCTTT
CASSATWGQGATEAFF
>TRBJ2-2|TRBV11-1|NA|TRBD1
TGTGCCAGCAGCTCTGGACAGGGAAACACCGGGGAGCTGTTTTTT
CASSSGQGNTGELFF
>TRBJ2-7|TRBV10-2|NA|TRBD1
TGCGCCAGCAGTGATGTCAGGACAGGGAACTACGAGCAGTACTTC
CASSDVRTGNYEQYF
>TRBJ2-1|TRBV30|NA|TRBD1
TGTGCCTGGAGTGAAGACAGGGGAGTAAATAATGAGCAGTTCTTC
CAWSEDRGVNNEQFF
>TRBJ2-2|TRBV10-1|NA|NA
TGCGCCAGCAGTACACTAACGAACACCGGGGAGCTGTTTTTT
CASSTLTNTGELFF
>TRBJ1-1|TRBV4-1|NA|NA
TGCGCCAGCAGCCAATTGGGGGGGAGGAACACTGAAGCTTTCTTT
CASSQLGGRNTEAFF
>TRBJ2-1|TRBV28|once|NA
TGTGCCAGCAGCCGACGGCGGCTAGCGAGCTATGAGCAGTTCTTC
CASSRRRLASYEQFF
>TRBJ2-1|TRBV12-5|NA|NA
TGTGCTAGTGGTTTGGGAGATGAGCAGTTCTTC
CASGLGDEQFF
>TRBJ2-2|TRBV2|NA|TRBD2
TGTGCCAGCAGTATTGGACTAGCGGGGTCCGGGGAGCTGTTTTTT
CASSIGLAGSGELFF
>TRBJ1-5|TRBV28|few|TRBD1
TGTGCCAGCAGCTTCCAGGTGGGACAGAATCAGCCCCAGCATTTT
CASSFQVGQNQPQHF
>TRBJ1-4|TRBV7-9|NA|NA
TGTGCCAGCAGCTCCGACAGCAGAAAACTGTTTTTT
CASSSDSRKLFF
>TRBJ2-6|TRBV2|few|TRBD1
TGTGCCAGCAAGCGACAGGGCGGCGCTGGGGCCAACGTCCTGACTTTC
CASKRQGGAGANVLTF
>TRBJ2-7|TRBV3-1/TRBV3-2|NA|TRBD1
TGTGCCAGCAGCCGACAGGGAGCCTACGAGCAGTACTTC
CASSRQGAYEQYF
>TRBJ2-1|TRBV9|NA|TRBD2
TGTGCCAGCAGCATTAACTCGGGACTAGCGGCTTACAATGAGCAGTTCTTC
CASSINSGLAAYNEQFF
>TRBJ1-2|TRBV21-1|NA|NA
TGTGCCAGCAGCCTCCGGACAGCCCAGGCCTATGGCTACACCTTC
CASSLRTAQAYGYTF
>TRBJ1-1|TRBV2|once|TRBD1
TGTGCCAGCGATACAGGGGGCGGTGAAGCTTTCTTT
CASDTGGGEAFF
>TRBJ1-5|TRBV27|NA|NA
TGTGCCAGCAGCCCCGGGACATTAGGCAATCAGCCCCAGCATTTT
CASSPGTLGNQPQHF
>TRBJ1-3|TRBV6-5|NA|TRBD1
TGTGCCAGCAGACCTGGGACAGCCACTGGAAACACCATATATTTT
CASRPGTATGNTIYF
>TRBJ2-1|TRBV19|NA|TRBD2
TGTGCCAGTAGTGAGATAGGCGGGGGTACCTACAATGAGCAGTTCTTC
CASSEIGGGTYNEQFF
>TRBJ1-6|TRBV18|NA|NA
TGTGCCAGCTCACCACAGGGGAGGAATAATTCACCCCTCCACTTT
CASSPQGRNNSPLHF
>TRBJ2-3|TRBV6-5|NA|NA
TGTGCCAGCCCTTCCGGGGGATCGGATACGCAGTATTTT
CASPSGGSDTQYF
>TRBJ2-2|TRBV10-1|NA|TRBD1
TGCGCCAGCAGTGAGTCGACGGGGACAGGGGGGTTAGCGGCCACCGGGGAGCTGTTTTTT
CASSESTGTGGLAATGELFF
>TRBJ1-1|TRBV5-1|once|NA
TGCGCCAGCAGGGAACAGCAGAACACTGAAGCTTTCTTT
CASREQQNTEAFF
>TRBJ1-5|TRBV6-5|NA|NA
TGTGCCAGCAAAACCTACAGCAATCAGCCCCAGCATTTT
CASKTYSNQPQHF
>TRBJ1-2|TRBV28|NA|NA
TGTGCCAGCAGTTCCGAGGTCAGGGGCTATGGCTACACCTTC
CASSSEVRGYGYTF
>TRBJ1-6|TRBV12-3/TRBV12-4|NA|NA
TGTGCCAGCAGTTTCCCGAATTCACCCCTCCACTTT
CASSFPNSPLHF
>TRBJ1-3|TRBV14|NA|TRBD1
TGTGCCAGCAGCCGAGGGGGCGTTAGATCTGGAAACACCATATATTTT
CASSRGGVRSGNTIYF
>TRBJ1-2|TRBV24-1|NA|TRBD1
TGTGCCACCAGTGACGACAGGGGAACGGATGGCTACACCTTC
CATSDDRGTDGYTF
>TRBJ1-4|TRBV30|NA|TRBD1
TGTGCCTGGAGTAGACAGGGTCAAGGTGAAAAACTGTTTTTT
CAWSRQGQGEKLFF
>TRBJ1-6|TRBV5-6|NA|NA
TGTGCCAGCAGCTTCGACAGGACTGATTCACCCCTCCACTTT
CASSFDRTDSPLHF
>TRBJ2-1|TRBV11-1|few|TRBD1
TGTGCCAGCAGCCCTTGGGACAGAACCTACAATGAGCAGTTCTTC
CASSPWDRTYNEQFF
>TRBJ1-2|TRBV10-3|NA|TRBD1
TGTGCCATCAGTAGGACAGGGGAGAACTATGGCTACACCTTC
CAISRTGENYGYTF
>TRBJ2-1|TRBV6-5|NA|TRBD1
TGTGCCAGCAGTCCCGGGACAGGGAGAAATGAGCAGTTCTTC
CASSPGTGRNEQFF
>TRBJ2-5|TRBV5-1|NA|NA
TGCGCCAGCAGCTTGGTTGGCGGAGAGACCCAGTACTTC
CASSLVGGETQYF
>TRBJ2-3|TRBV19|NA|NA
TGTGCCAGTAGTCTTAGCGGAGATACGCAGTATTTT
CASSLSGDTQYF
>TRBJ2-1|TRBV5-5|once|NA
TGTGCCAGCAGCACGGGGTTAATAAATGAGCAGTTCTTC
CASSTGLINEQFF
>TRBJ2-3|TRBV24-1|NA|NA
TGTGCCACCAGTGATTCCTGGGCATCAGATACGCAGTATTTT
CATSDSWASDTQYF
>TRBJ1-1|TRBV9|NA|TRBD1
TGTGCCAGCAGCGCCCGGGACAGGGGAAAAGCTTTCTTT
CASSARDRGKAFF
>TRBJ2-3|TRBV28|NA|TRBD1
TGTGCCAGCAGTTTTTCCGGCCAGGGGGCAGATACGCAGTATTTT
CASSFSGQGADTQYF
>TRBJ2-3|TRBV28|NA|NA
TGTGCCAGCATCCTCAATCCGCGGTCCCAGAGTACGCAGTATTTT
CASILNPRSQSTQYF
>TRBJ1-5|TRBV6-2/TRBV6-3|NA|TRBD1
TGTGCCAGCAGCACGGACAGGGCCTCCAATCAGCCCCAGCATTTT
CASSTDRASNQPQHF
>TRBJ1-1|TRBV10-3|once|NA
TGTGCCACCACGGTGTCGAATGGGGGGTCGAACACTGAAGCTTTCTTT
CATTVSNGGSNTEAFF
>TRBJ1-1|TRBV5-4|NA|NA
TGTGCCAGCAGCCCCCGGAGGGAGAACACTGAAGCTTTCTTT
CASSPRRENTEAFF
>TRBJ1-2|TRBV3-1/TRBV3-2|NA|NA
TGTGCCAGCAGCCAAGGCCAGGGATCCTCCTTTGGCTACACCTTC
CASSQGQGSSFGYTF
>TRBJ1-2|TRBV6-6|few|TRBD1
TGTGCCAGCAGTTACGTGGGACAGGGCCAGGGCTACACCTTC
CASSYVGQGQGYTF
>TRBJ1-1|TRBV11-3|NA|NA
TGTGCCAGCAGCTCCGACTCTACAGGGACAGCTTTCTTT
CASSSDSTGTAFF